Listed below are T cell receptor beta chains from one sample, sequenced in a study of HIV-infected patients and healthy controls. A single record per CDR3 protein comes from TCRdb applying MiXCR to the 5' RACE reads. The table lists 20,000 to 30,000 distinct CDR3 sequences, under 9.5% of them singletons. Sequencing used blood. These receptors came from an adult in good health. Each CDR3 is given with its conserved first and last residue. Each record gives: J gene, clone size, V gene, D gene, CDR3 protein, CDR3 DNA. The D gene is left open where the match is weak. Rows give clone size only sometimes, using once, few, many, or a class for an expanded clone.

j_call: TRBJ2-7
clone_size: many
v_call: TRBV30
d_call: TRBD2
cdr3_aa: CAWRTGLGPYEQYF
cdr3_nt: TGTGCCTGGCGGACGGGACTAGGACCCTACGAGCAGTACTTC

j_call: TRBJ2-3
clone_size: few
v_call: TRBV5-8
d_call: NA
cdr3_aa: CASSLVPFTDTQYF
cdr3_nt: TGTGCCAGCAGCTTGGTCCCTTTCACAGATACGCAGTATTTT

j_call: TRBJ1-2
clone_size: many
v_call: TRBV6-5
d_call: NA
cdr3_aa: CASSKQYHGYTF
cdr3_nt: TGTGCCAGCAGTAAACAGTACCATGGCTACACCTTC

j_call: TRBJ2-3
clone_size: many
v_call: TRBV11-2
d_call: NA
cdr3_aa: CASSPDRTDTQYF
cdr3_nt: TGTGCCAGCAGTCCCGACAGAACAGATACGCAGTATTTT

j_call: TRBJ1-1
clone_size: many
v_call: TRBV20-1
d_call: NA
cdr3_aa: CSAPRTQGFGTEAFF
cdr3_nt: TGCAGTGCGCCACGAACCCAGGGATTTGGCACTGAAGCTTTCTTT

j_call: TRBJ1-1
clone_size: few
v_call: TRBV5-1
d_call: NA
cdr3_aa: CASSLEGRDTEAFF
cdr3_nt: TGCGCCAGCAGCTTGGAGGGAAGGGACACTGAAGCTTTCTTT

j_call: TRBJ1-6
clone_size: many
v_call: TRBV28
d_call: TRBD1
cdr3_aa: CASSFQDRGVNSPLHF
cdr3_nt: TGTGCCAGCAGTTTTCAGGACAGGGGAGTTAATTCACCCCTCCACTTT

j_call: TRBJ2-6
clone_size: medium-sized
v_call: TRBV13
d_call: TRBD1
cdr3_aa: CASSWDTGAGANVLTF
cdr3_nt: TGTGCCAGCAGCTGGGATACAGGGGCTGGGGCCAACGTCCTGACTTTC

j_call: TRBJ1-1
clone_size: many
v_call: TRBV13
d_call: NA
cdr3_aa: CASSLGGGNTEAFF
cdr3_nt: TGTGCCAGCAGCTTAGGGGGGGGTAACACTGAAGCTTTCTTT

j_call: TRBJ2-5
clone_size: few
v_call: TRBV18
d_call: NA
cdr3_aa: CASSPLGLKMGTETQYF
cdr3_nt: TGTGCCAGCTCACCTTTGGGGCTAAAGATGGGTACCGAGACCCAGTACTTC

j_call: TRBJ1-1
clone_size: NA
v_call: TRBV5-4
d_call: NA
cdr3_aa: CASSLGRAPNTEAFF
cdr3_nt: TGTGCCAGCAGCTTGGGGAGGGCTCCGAACACTGAAGCTTTCTTT

j_call: TRBJ2-7
clone_size: NA
v_call: TRBV5-4
d_call: NA
cdr3_aa: CASSSQIRGGEQYF
cdr3_nt: TGTGCCAGCAGCTCTCAGATTCGGGGAGGCGAGCAGTACTTC

j_call: TRBJ2-3
clone_size: many
v_call: TRBV5-8
d_call: NA
cdr3_aa: CASSKGLHAGTDTQYF
cdr3_nt: TGTGCCAGCAGTAAGGGACTCCACGCTGGCACAGATACGCAGTATTTT

j_call: TRBJ1-1
clone_size: NA
v_call: TRBV4-1
d_call: NA
cdr3_aa: CASSQRVERANTEAFF
cdr3_nt: TGCGCCAGCAGCCAAAGGGTAGAAAGGGCGAACACTGAAGCTTTCTTT

j_call: TRBJ2-2
clone_size: many
v_call: TRBV5-1
d_call: NA
cdr3_aa: CASSLDAGELFF
cdr3_nt: TGCGCCAGCAGCTTGGATGCCGGGGAGCTGTTTTTT

j_call: TRBJ2-7
clone_size: few
v_call: TRBV2
d_call: NA
cdr3_aa: CASTYNGFGSGDEQYF
cdr3_nt: TGTGCCAGCACCTATAATGGTTTTGGGTCAGGGGACGAGCAGTACTTC

j_call: TRBJ1-2
clone_size: few
v_call: TRBV3-1
d_call: TRBD1
cdr3_aa: CASSRARDRFPYGYTF
cdr3_nt: TGTGCCAGCAGCCGAGCGAGGGACAGGTTCCCCTATGGCTACACCTTC

j_call: TRBJ1-2
clone_size: many
v_call: TRBV6-5
d_call: NA
cdr3_aa: CASSPRQVYGYTF
cdr3_nt: TGTGCCAGCAGTCCCAGGCAGGTCTATGGCTACACCTTC

j_call: TRBJ1-1
clone_size: few
v_call: TRBV20-1
d_call: NA
cdr3_aa: CSARLGANLPLNTEAFF
cdr3_nt: TGCAGTGCTAGGTTGGGGGCCAATCTTCCTCTGAACACTGAAGCTTTCTTT

j_call: TRBJ1-1
clone_size: NA
v_call: TRBV6-5
d_call: NA
cdr3_aa: CASSRGGGAEAFF
cdr3_nt: TGTGCCAGCAGTCGGGGGGGGGGGGCTGAAGCTTTCTTT

j_call: TRBJ2-7
clone_size: few
v_call: TRBV4-3
d_call: TRBD1
cdr3_aa: CPRGLGYEQYF
cdr3_nt: TGCCCCAGGGGGTTAGGGTACGAGCAGTACTTC

j_call: TRBJ2-5
clone_size: medium-sized
v_call: TRBV28
d_call: NA
cdr3_aa: CASSQLVETQYF
cdr3_nt: TGTGCCAGCAGTCAGCTTGTGGAGACCCAGTACTTC

j_call: TRBJ2-6
clone_size: NA
v_call: TRBV10-3
d_call: TRBD1
cdr3_aa: CATPGQGSAGANVLTF
cdr3_nt: TGTGCCACGCCGGGACAGGGATCTGCCGGGGCCAACGTCCTGACTTTC

j_call: TRBJ2-5
clone_size: many
v_call: TRBV14
d_call: NA
cdr3_aa: CASTRGRARTQETQYF
cdr3_nt: TGTGCCAGCACCCGGGGCCGGGCCCGGACCCAAGAGACCCAGTACTTC

j_call: TRBJ1-5
clone_size: many
v_call: TRBV29-1
d_call: TRBD1
cdr3_aa: CSAGTGNQPQHF
cdr3_nt: TGCAGCGCAGGGACAGGAAATCAGCCCCAGCATTTT

j_call: TRBJ2-7
clone_size: medium-sized
v_call: TRBV28
d_call: NA
cdr3_aa: CASSRPGSPSYEQYF
cdr3_nt: TGTGCCAGCAGCCGGCCAGGGTCCCCCTCCTACGAGCAGTACTTC